The 10 T cell receptor beta chains below all came from one sample that was sequenced in a study of T cells expressing NK-cell markers. Using the 5' RACE reads, TCRdb records one entry per CDR3 protein without DNA. The sample totals about 120,000 distinct CDR3 sequences; its top ten clones hold less than 20%. Sequenced: blood T cells: a sorted CD56 or NKG2C T cell subset, CD4+ or CD8+ T cells, or bulk PBMC T cells (not recorded which). The origin of the receptors is a woman between 18 and 70 years old in good health.

The V gene is TRBV27, the J gene TRBJ2-3; TCRdb's D call, TRBD1, is unchecked because there is no DNA. CDR3 length: 15 amino acids. Germline CDR1 and CDR2: MNHEY and SMNVEV (reference sequence). The CDR3 sequence is CASSPGTGRSDTQYF.

The chain couples TRBV10-3 to TRBJ2-5. The CDR3 contains 12 residues. CDR1 ENHRY and CDR2 SYGVKD come from the germline V gene. CDR3 in amino acids: CAISDGIETQYF.

This rearrangement joins TRBV12-3 or TRBV12-4 to TRBJ2-1; TCRdb designates TRBD1, a call that cannot be tested without DNA. CDR3 length equals 14 residues. CDR3 sequence: CASSSSGGADEQFF.

The chain couples TRBV7-2 to TRBJ1-2; lacking DNA, the TRBD1 call made by TCRdb goes unchecked. Germline V gene data show CDR1 as SGHTA and CDR2 as FQGNSA. This CDR3 comprises 11 residues. CDR3 amino acids: CAKQTVGGYTF.

The CDR3: CASSLLGSYNTEAFF. The V and J genes are TRBV28 and TRBJ1-1. CDR3 length equals 15 residues. The V gene's germline CDR1 is MDHEN and CDR2 SYDVKM.

The chain links TRBV20-1 to TRBJ2-7. Germline CDR1 is DFQATT and CDR2 is SNEGSKA (reference sequence). CDR3 size: 14 residues. The CDR3 loop is CSARDSGEAYEQYF.

The CDR3 protein is CASSHRTGNTGELFF. The rearrangement uses TRBV21-1 and TRBJ2-2; TCRdb proposes TRBD1, but this gene call is untestable without DNA. TRBV21-1 is a documented pseudogene. The CDR3 contains 15 residues.

V usage is TRBV11-2 and J usage is TRBJ2-2. The CDR3 spans 12 residues. In germline, CDR1 is SGHAT, CDR2 FQNNGV. The CDR3 spells CASRPVPGELFF.

This chain links TRBV12-3 or TRBV12-4 with TRBJ1-2; the TCRdb D gene call, TRBD1, has no DNA to confirm it. The CDR3 runs 14 residues. CDR3: CASSLTGGLYGYTF.

The chain employs TRBV12-3 or TRBV12-4 and TRBJ1-5. The CDR3 runs to 13 residues. The CDR3 spells CASSLNSNQPQHF.